This entry describes one TCR beta chain. This entry is derived from a study of blood T cell repertoires in COVID-19. Looking at the study overall: The analysed material was cDNA or gDNA that came from T cells, B-cell-depleted T cells, or PBMCs.

Original analysis: Researchers report that nucleated cell counts were estimated from reference gene primer amplification. Libraries were prepared by immunoSEQ multiplex PCR; TCRdb keeps only in-frame clonotypes and omits some of them. The V and J calls and clone size were taken over from that table, and D and trimming were inferred from the DNA. The sample shows approximately 340,000 clones, roughly 90% of them seen only once. The germline V gene encodes CDR1 LNHNV and CDR2 YYDKDF (reference sequence). V lost 8 bases and J 1 base, leaving 7 bases between the germline ends. CDR3 size: 12 residues. Source material: peripheral blood. This TCR was recovered from a man younger than 40 with COVID-19, enrolled during active disease. The rearrangement uses TRBV15 and TRBJ2-3; D may be TRBD1 (6 bases). Here the CDR3 reads CATAGGTDTQYF. The CDR3 DNA reads TGTGCCACCGCAGGGGGCACAGATACGCAGTATTTT.